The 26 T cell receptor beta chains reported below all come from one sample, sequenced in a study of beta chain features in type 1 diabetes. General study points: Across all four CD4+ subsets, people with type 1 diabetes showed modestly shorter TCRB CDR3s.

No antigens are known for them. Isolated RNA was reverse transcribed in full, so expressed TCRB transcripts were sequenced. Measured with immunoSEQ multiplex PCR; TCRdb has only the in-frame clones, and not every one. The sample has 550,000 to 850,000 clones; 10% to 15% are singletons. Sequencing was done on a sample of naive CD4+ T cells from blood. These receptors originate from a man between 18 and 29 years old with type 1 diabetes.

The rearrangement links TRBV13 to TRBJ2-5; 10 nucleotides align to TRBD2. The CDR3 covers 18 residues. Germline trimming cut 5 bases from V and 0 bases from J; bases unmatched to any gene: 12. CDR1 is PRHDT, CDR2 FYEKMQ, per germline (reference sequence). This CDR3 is CASSPGTGTSVYQETQYF. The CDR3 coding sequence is TGTGCCAGCAGCCCCGGAACAGGGACTAGCGTGTACCAAGAGACCCAGTACTTC.

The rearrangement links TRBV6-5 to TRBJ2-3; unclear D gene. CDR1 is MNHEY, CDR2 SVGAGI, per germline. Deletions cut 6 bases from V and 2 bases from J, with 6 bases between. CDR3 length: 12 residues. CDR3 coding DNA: TGTGCCAGCAGCCAAAACACAGATACGCAGTATTTT. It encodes CASSQNTDTQYF.

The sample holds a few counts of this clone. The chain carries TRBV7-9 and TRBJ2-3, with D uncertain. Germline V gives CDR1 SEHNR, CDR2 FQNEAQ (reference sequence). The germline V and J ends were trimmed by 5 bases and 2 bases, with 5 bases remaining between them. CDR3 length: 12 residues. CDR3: CASSQVTDTQYF. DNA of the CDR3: TGTGCCAGCAGCCAGGTCACAGATACGCAGTATTTT.

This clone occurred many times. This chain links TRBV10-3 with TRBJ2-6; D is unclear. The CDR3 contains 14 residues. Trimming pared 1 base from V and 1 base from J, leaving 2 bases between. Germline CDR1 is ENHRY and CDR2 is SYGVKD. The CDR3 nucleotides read TGTGCCATCAGTGAGTTGTCTGGGGCCAACGTCCTGACTTTC. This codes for CAISELSGANVLTF.

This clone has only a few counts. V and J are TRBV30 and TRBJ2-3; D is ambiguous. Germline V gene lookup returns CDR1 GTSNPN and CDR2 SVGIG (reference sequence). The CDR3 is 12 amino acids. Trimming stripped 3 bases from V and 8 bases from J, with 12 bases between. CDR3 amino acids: CAWSASKGTQYF. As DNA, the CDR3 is TGTGCCTGGAGCGCCTCGAAGGGTACGCAGTATTTT.

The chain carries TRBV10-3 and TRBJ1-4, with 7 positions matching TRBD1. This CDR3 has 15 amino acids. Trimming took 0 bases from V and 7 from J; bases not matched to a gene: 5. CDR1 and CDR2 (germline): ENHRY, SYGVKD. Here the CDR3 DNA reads TGTGCCATCAGTGAGTCGACAGGGATGGGTGAAAAACTGTTTTTT. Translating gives CAISESTGMGEKLFF.

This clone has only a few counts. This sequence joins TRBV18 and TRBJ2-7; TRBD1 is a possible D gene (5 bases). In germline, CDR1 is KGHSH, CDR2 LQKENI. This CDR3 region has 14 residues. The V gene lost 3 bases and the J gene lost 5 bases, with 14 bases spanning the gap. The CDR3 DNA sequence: TGTGCCAGCTCACCGGTAGGGGCCTATGACGAGCAGTACTTC. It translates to CASSPVGAYDEQYF.

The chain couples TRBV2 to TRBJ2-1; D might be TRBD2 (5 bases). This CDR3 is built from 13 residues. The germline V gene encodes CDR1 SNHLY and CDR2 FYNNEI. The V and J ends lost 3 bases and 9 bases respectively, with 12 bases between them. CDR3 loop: CASSDTGLFEQFF. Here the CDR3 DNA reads TGTGCCAGCAGTGACACCGGACTGTTTGAGCAGTTCTTC.

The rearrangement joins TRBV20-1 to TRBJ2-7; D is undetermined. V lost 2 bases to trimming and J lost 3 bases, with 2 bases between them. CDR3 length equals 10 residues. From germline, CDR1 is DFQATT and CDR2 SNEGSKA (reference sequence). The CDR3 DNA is TGCAGTGCTAGACACTACGAGCAGTACTTC. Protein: CSARHYEQYF.

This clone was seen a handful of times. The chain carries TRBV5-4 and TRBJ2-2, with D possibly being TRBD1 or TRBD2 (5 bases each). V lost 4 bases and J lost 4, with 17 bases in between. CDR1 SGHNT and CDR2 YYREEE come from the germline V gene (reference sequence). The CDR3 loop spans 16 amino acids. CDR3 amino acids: CASSPPGRQSTGELFF. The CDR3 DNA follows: TGTGCCAGCAGCCCCCCGGGACGACAGTCCACCGGGGAGCTGTTTTTT. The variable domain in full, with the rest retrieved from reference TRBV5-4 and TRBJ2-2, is ETGVTQSPTHLIKTRGQQVTLRCSSQSGHNTVSWYQQALGQGPQFIFQYYREEENGRGNFPPRFSGLQFPNYSSELNVNALELDDSALYLCASSPPGRQSTGELFFGEGSRLTVL.

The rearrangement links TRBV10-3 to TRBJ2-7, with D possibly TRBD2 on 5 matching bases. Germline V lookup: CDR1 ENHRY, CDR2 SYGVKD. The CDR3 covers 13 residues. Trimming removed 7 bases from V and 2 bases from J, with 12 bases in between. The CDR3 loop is CAINGDVTYEQYF. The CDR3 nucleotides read TGTGCCATCAACGGGGATGTTACCTACGAGCAGTACTTC.

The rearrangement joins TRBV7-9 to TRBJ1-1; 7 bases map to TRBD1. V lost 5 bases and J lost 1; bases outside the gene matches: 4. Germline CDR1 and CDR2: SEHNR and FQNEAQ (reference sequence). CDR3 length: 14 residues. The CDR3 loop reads CASSAQGSNTEAFF. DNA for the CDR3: TGTGCCAGCAGCGCACAGGGGTCGAACACTGAAGCTTTCTTT.

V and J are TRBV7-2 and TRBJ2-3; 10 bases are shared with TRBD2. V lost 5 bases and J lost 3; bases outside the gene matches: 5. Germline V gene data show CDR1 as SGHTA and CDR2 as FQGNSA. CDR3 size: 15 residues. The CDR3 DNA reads TGTGCCAGCAGCCCCCGAGCGGGGGGGACAGATACGCAGTATTTT. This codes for CASSPRAGGTDTQYF. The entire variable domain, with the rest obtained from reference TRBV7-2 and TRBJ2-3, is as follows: GAGVSQSPSNKVTEKGKDVELRCDPISGHTALYWYRQSLGQGLEFLIYFQGNSAPDKSGLPSDRFSAERTGGSVSTLTIQRTQQEDSAVYLCASSPRAGGTDTQYFGPGTRLTVL.

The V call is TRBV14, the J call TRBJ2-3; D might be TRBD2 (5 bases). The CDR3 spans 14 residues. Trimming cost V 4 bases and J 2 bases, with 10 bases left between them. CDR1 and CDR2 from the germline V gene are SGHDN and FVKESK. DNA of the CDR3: TGTGCCAGCAGCCGCGGACTCACCACAGATACGCAGTATTTT. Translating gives CASSRGLTTDTQYF.

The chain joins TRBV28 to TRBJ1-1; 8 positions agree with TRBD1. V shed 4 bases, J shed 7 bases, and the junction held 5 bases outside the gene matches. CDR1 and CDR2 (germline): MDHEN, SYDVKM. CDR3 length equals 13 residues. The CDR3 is CASSSGTGLEAFF. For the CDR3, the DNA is TGTGCCAGCAGTTCCGGGACAGGCCTTGAAGCTTTCTTT.

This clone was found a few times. The CDR3 DNA is TGCGCCAGCAGCTTGGGGCCCATCGGCACCGGGGAGCTGTTTTTT. Amino acids: CASSLGPIGTGELFF. The V call is TRBV5-1, the J call TRBJ2-2, with no clear D. Trimming took 0 bases from V and 4 from J, leaving 10 bases between them. This CDR3 is built from 15 residues. The germline CDR1 and CDR2 sequences are SGHRS and YFSETQ.

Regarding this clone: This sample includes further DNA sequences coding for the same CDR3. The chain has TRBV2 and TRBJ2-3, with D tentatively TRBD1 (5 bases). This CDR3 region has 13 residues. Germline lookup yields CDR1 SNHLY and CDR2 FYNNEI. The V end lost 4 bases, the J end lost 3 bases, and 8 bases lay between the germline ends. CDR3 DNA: TGTGCCAGCAGTGGCCAGGGTACAGATACGCAGTATTTT. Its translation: CASSGQGTDTQYF.

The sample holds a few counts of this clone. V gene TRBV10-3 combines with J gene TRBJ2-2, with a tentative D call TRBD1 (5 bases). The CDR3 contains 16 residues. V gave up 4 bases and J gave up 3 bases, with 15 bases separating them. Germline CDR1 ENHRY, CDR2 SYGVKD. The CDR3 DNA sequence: TGTGCCATCAGTGGTCACCGGGTCAGGGACACCGGGGAGCTGTTTTTT. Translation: CAISGHRVRDTGELFF.

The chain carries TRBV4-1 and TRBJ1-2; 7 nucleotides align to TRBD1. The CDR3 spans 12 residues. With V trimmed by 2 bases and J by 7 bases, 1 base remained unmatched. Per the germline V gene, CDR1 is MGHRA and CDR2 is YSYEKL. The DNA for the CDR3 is TGCGCCAGCAGCCAACACAGGGGTGGCTACACCTTC. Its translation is CASSQHRGGYTF.

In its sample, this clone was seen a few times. The CDR3 region is CASSQNDLGTQYF. DNA for the CDR3: TGTGCCAGCAGCCAGAACGACTTAGGTACGCAGTATTTT. The chain recombines TRBV14 with TRBJ2-3; D uncertain. The CDR3 runs 13 residues. Germline V gives CDR1 SGHDN, CDR2 FVKESK. With 3 bases removed from V and 8 bases from J, the gap between germline ends came to 12 bases.

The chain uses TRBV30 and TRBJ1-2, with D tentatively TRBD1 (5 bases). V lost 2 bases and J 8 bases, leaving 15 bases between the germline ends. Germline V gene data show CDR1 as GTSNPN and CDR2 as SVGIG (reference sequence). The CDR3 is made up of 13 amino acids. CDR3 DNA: TGTGCCTGGAGTCTAGGAGGGGTAGGCGGCTACACCTTC. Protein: CAWSLGGVGGYTF.

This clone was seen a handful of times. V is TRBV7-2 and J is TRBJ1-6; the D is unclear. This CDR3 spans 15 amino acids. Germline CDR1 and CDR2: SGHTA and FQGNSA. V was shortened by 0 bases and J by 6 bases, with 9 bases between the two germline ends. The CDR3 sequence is CASSLASALNSPLHF. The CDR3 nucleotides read TGTGCCAGCAGCTTAGCGTCGGCCCTTAATTCACCCCTCCACTTT.

CDR3 sequence (DNA): TGTGCCAGCAGCCCTGGCGGGTCTGCGTCTGGAAACACCATATATTTT. This sequence encodes CASSPGGSASGNTIYF. The genes are TRBV7-9 and TRBJ1-3; no reliable D call. This CDR3 has 16 residues. Trimming shortened V by 5 bases and J by 1 base, and 15 bases separated the two germline ends. Germline loops: CDR1 SEHNR, CDR2 FQNEAQ (reference sequence). Filled out from reference TRBV7-9 and TRBJ1-3, the complete variable domain reads DTGVSQNPRHKITKRGQNVTFRCDPISEHNRLYWYRQTLGQGPEFLTYFQNEAQLEKSRLLSDRFSAERPKGSFSTLEIQRTEQGDSAMYLCASSPGGSASGNTIYFGEGSWLTVV.

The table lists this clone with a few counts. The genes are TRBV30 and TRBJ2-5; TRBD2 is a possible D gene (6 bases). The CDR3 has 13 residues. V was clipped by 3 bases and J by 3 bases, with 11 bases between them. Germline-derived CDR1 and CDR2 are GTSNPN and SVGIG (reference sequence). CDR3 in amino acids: CAWSLGLKETQYF. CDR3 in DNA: TGTGCCTGGAGCCTGGGACTTAAAGAGACCCAGTACTTC.

DNA for the CDR3: TGTGCCAGCAGCACCTTCGGTGACATACTAGATGGCGGGGAGCTGTTTTTT. This codes for CASSTFGDILDGGELFF. The genes are TRBV9 and TRBJ2-2; perhaps TRBD2 as D (5 bases). The CDR3 sequence is 17 residues long. Germline V gene sequence: CDR1 SGDLS, CDR2 YYNGEE. Trimming took 4 bases from V and 7 from J, leaving 23 bases between them.

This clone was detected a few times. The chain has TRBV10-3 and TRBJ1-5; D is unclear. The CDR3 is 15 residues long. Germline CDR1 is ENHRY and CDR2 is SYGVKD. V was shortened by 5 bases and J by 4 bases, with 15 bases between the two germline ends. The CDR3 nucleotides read TGTGCCATCAGTACTAGCCAGACGGAGAATCAGCCCCAGCATTTT. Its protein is CAISTSQTENQPQHF.